This T cell receptor (beta chain) was documented in a study of OX40 agonist ivuxolimab in advanced cancers. In the study overall: At 0.01 to 10 mg/kg, ivuxolimab was administered intravenously to patients every 2 weeks. Prior therapy, whether anti-PD-1, anti-PD-L1 or anti-CTLA-4, was allowed, and about 39% had some.

Clones were sequenced by immunoSEQ multiplex PCR, and TCRdb holds only the in-frame ones, with some missing. This table has 20,000 to 25,000 clones, more than 70% appearing once. About this clone itself: What it recognizes is unknown.

Study results and caveats: CD4+ and CD8+ blood T cells expanded clonally by week 6 at 0.1 to 3.0 mg/kg.

The specimen was CD4+ or CD8+ T cells sorted from blood, collected in a trial of the OX40 agonist ivuxolimab. This sequence was found in an adult with an advanced solid tumor such as melanoma, head and neck, liver or kidney cancer.

CDR3 loop: CASRSGGPPYTDTQYF. CDR3 nucleotide sequence: TGTGCCAGTAGGTCCGGGGGCCCCCCTTACACAGATACGCAGTATTTT. This sequence joins TRBV19 and TRBJ2-3, with D possibly being TRBD1 or TRBD2 (6 bases each). The CDR3 runs 16 residues. Trimming removed 6 bases at V and 2 bases at J, with 18 bases between. The germline V gene has CDR1 LNHDA and CDR2 SQIVND (reference sequence).